The 12 T cell receptor beta chains listed next were all sequenced from one sample in a study of T cell repertoires in cytomegalovirus infection. One entry per CDR3 protein, called by TCRdb with MiXCR from the reads. The table lists about a million distinct CDR3 sequences, roughly 30% of them singletons. Their target antigens are unknown. This sample comprised cultured CD8+ T cells from PBMCs, obtained from culture after CMV antigen stimulation. The origin of the receptors is a human donor in good health (CMV status not recorded). Some clones in this sample may be carry-over from other donors' samples.

CDR3 protein: CASNVMGTEAFF. The DNA of the CDR3 is TGTGCCAGCAACGTCATGGGGACTGAAGCTTTCTTT. V usage is TRBV6-8 and J usage is TRBJ1-1, with unresolved D. This CDR3 is built from 12 residues. V lost 7 bases, J lost 5 bases, and 11 bases lay in between. CDR1 is MNHGY, CDR2 SAAAGT, per germline.

This clonotype has just a few counts. The rearrangement joins TRBV11-2 to TRBJ2-7; D is uncertain. This CDR3 spans 14 amino acids. Germline V gives CDR1 SGHAT, CDR2 FQNNGV. V was trimmed by 4 bases and J by 0 bases, leaving 10 bases between them. The CDR3 is CASSSSTSSYEQYF. Here the CDR3 DNA reads TGTGCCAGCAGCTCGTCGACATCCTCCTACGAGCAGTACTTC.

This chain connects TRBV6-2 or TRBV6-3 to TRBJ2-1; no reliable D call. Looked up from germline, CDR1 is MNHEY and CDR2 is SVGEGT. This CDR3 has 15 residues. Trimming left V 2 bases short and J 2 bases short, with 10 bases between. The CDR3 nucleotides are TGTGCCAGCAGTTACGCTAGATCGGCCTACAATGAGCAGTTCTTC. It encodes CASSYARSAYNEQFF.

This clonotype was observed a handful of times. The chain links TRBV6-6 to TRBJ2-7; tentative D call: TRBD1 (6 bases). Germline lookup yields CDR1 MNHNY and CDR2 SVGAGI (reference sequence). V was trimmed by 5 bases and J by 3 bases, leaving 17 bases between them. The CDR3 consists of 15 residues. CDR3 sequence reads: CASSEYSGTYYEQYV. The CDR3 DNA is TGTGCCAGCAGTGAGTATTCCGGGACATACTACGAGCAGTACGTC.

The chain employs TRBV6-2 or TRBV6-3 and TRBJ1-6; D is possibly TRBD1 (6 bases). Trimming removed 8 bases at V and 8 bases at J, with 13 bases between. Germline lookup yields CDR1 MNHEY and CDR2 SVGEGT. The CDR3 runs 13 residues. The CDR3 sequence: CASVGAGDSPLHF. The CDR3 DNA reads TGTGCCAGCGTGGGGGCAGGCGATTCACCCCTCCACTTT.

CDR3 amino acids: CASNYPTGGEDTEAFF. Written as DNA, the CDR3 is TGTGCCAGCAACTACCCGACGGGGGGCGAGGACACTGAAGCTTTCTTT. The V gene is TRBV7-4, the J gene TRBJ1-1, with D possibly being TRBD1 (6 bases). V lost 7 bases and J lost 3, with 21 bases in between. CDR3 length: 16 amino acids. The germline V gene has CDR1 SGHVT and CDR2 SQSDAQ.

The chain combines TRBV30 with TRBJ1-1; D ambiguous. Germline loops: CDR1 GTSNPN, CDR2 SVGIG (reference sequence). This CDR3 is 14 amino acids long. Between the trimmed V and J ends, which lost 7 bases and 3 bases, there was a span of 18 bases. The CDR3 nucleotides read TGTGCCTTCTGGGAGCCCAGGCGGGACACTGAAGCTTTCTTT. It is translated as CAFWEPRRDTEAFF.

The CDR3 nucleotides are TGTGCCAGCAGCCCGGGTCGGGGGAACACTGAAGCTTTCTTT. This sequence encodes CASSPGRGNTEAFF. This rearrangement joins TRBV12-3 or TRBV12-4 to TRBJ1-1; no definite D call. This CDR3 comprises 14 residues. V lost 6 bases and J 1 base, leaving 12 bases between the germline ends.

The gene calls are TRBV15 and TRBJ1-1, with D unresolved. CDR1 and CDR2 (germline): LNHNV, YYDKDF (reference sequence). CDR3 size: 16 residues. V lost 4 bases and J 1 base, leaving 16 bases between the germline ends. DNA of the CDR3: TGTGCCACCAGCACAGTACCCTTTCGGGAGAACACTGAAGCTTTCTTT. Amino acid sequence: CATSTVPFRENTEAFF.

As concerns this clonotype: Given a much more abundant clone one base away, this may be a read error. The CDR3 ends on some other residue instead of the conserved phenylalanine or tryptophan, so this is likely a read error. The V and J genes are TRBV7-2 and TRBJ2-5; 8 bases fit TRBD2. Germline lookup yields CDR1 SGHTA and CDR2 FQGNSA. The CDR3 totals 16 residues. Germline trimming cut 4 bases from V and 5 bases from J; bases unmatched to any gene: 12. CDR3 region: CASSYNGGELTETQYV. CDR3 nucleotides: TGTGCCAGCAGCTATAACGGGGGGGAACTAACCGAGACCCAGTACGTC.

This clonotype has a count of ten or more. The chain has TRBV7-9 and TRBJ2-7; perhaps TRBD1 as D (5 bases). Germline-derived CDR1 and CDR2 are SEHNR and FQNEAQ (reference sequence). V gave up 1 base and J gave up 5 bases, with 9 bases separating them. The CDR3 is made up of 13 amino acids. CDR3 bases: TGTGCCAGCAGCTTAGAAGGGGCGCACGAGCAGTACGTC. Its translation is CASSLEGAHEQYV.

For this clonotype: One junction end does not reproduce the germline sequence, and a read error may be involved. The CDR3 DNA sequence: TGTGTCAGTATCGGAATTATGAACACTGAAGCTTTCTTT. This encodes CVSIGIMNTEAFF. The chain combines TRBV19 with TRBJ1-1, with D unclear. The length of the CDR3 is 13 residues. Germline V lookup: CDR1 LNHDA, CDR2 SQIVND (reference sequence).